This note documents a single T cell receptor (beta chain) sequence. Enrolled during active infection, Seattle patients were then followed longitudinally. The CDR3 is 15 residues long. Germline V gene lookup returns CDR1 LGHDT and CDR2 YNNKEL (reference sequence). Trimming took 4 bases from V and 5 from J; bases not matched to a gene: 9. Produced via immunoSEQ multiplex PCR; TCRdb's table is partial and in-frame only. The sample contains about 430,000 clones, around 90% of which appear only once. The data originate from a study of blood T cell repertoires in COVID-19. Study context: Samples taken during acute and convalescent COVID-19 were collected in the United States, Italy and Spain. T cells, B-cell-depleted T cells, or PBMCs supplied cDNA or gDNA.

The chain carries TRBV3-1 (or the pseudogene TRBV3-2) and TRBJ1-1, with 8 bases that match TRBD1. This receptor was obtained from a man between 18 and 35 years old with COVID-19, enrolled during active disease. Material: peripheral blood. CDR3 bases: TGTGCCAGCAGCCCCTCGGACAGGGCTAGAACTGAAGCTTTCTTT. Its protein is CASSPSDRARTEAFF.